These 22 T cell receptor beta chains were sequenced from one sample in a study of blood T cells in healthy people across ages. Primed by a sample-barcoded 5' primer and a J-beta primer mix, a second PCR proceeded for 7 to 11 cycles. TCRdb recomputed calls from the 5' RACE reads with MiXCR, one row per CDR3 protein. The sample holds 800,000 to 1,300,000 distinct CDR3 sequences, under 30% seen once. These data were also filed under a second study, of T cells of mothers and their children.

The sample was blood. Receptors originate from a girl aged 2-10 years in good health.

This chain joins TRBV5-1 and TRBJ1-2, with 9 bases identical to TRBD1. The CDR3 consists of 15 residues. Trimming cost V 2 bases and J 1 base; bases outside gene matches: 3. Germline loops: CDR1 SGHRS, CDR2 YFSETQ. DNA of the CDR3: TGCGCCAGCAGCTTTTCGACAGGGGGTAACTATGGCTACACCTTC. Encoded protein: CASSFSTGGNYGYTF.

The rearrangement joins TRBV28 to TRBJ1-4, with D tentatively TRBD1 (6 bases). The germline V gene has CDR1 MDHEN and CDR2 SYDVKM. CDR3 length equals 15 residues. Trimming removed 5 bases at V and 4 bases at J, with 14 bases between. CDR3: CASSLRQAINEKLFF. In nucleotides, the CDR3 is TGTGCCAGCAGTCTAAGACAGGCGATTAATGAAAAACTGTTTTTT.

The genes are TRBV20-1 and TRBJ2-2; D is unresolved. CDR1 is DFQATT and CDR2 is SNEGSKA in the germline V gene (reference sequence). Trimming removed 4 bases from V and 3 bases from J, with 12 bases in between. The CDR3 length is 14 residues. In nucleotides, the CDR3 is TGCAGTGCTACCAGCTGGAGAGACACCGGGGAGCTGTTTTTT. Protein sequence: CSATSWRDTGELFF.

This rearrangement joins TRBV29-1 to TRBJ2-5, with D hard to call. The assigned J gene may be wrong: the sequence end matches TRBJ2-7 better. Germline CDR1 is SQVTM and CDR2 is ANQGSEA. CDR3 length: 10 amino acids. CDR3 coding DNA: TGCAGCGCTGGGGACTACGAGCAGTACTTC. Its protein product is CSAGDYEQYF.

The gene calls are TRBV28 and TRBJ2-1; no reliable D call. V shed 4 bases and J shed 0 bases, with 7 bases lying between them. Looked up from germline, CDR1 is MDHEN and CDR2 is SYDVKM. CDR3 size: 14 residues. CDR3 nucleotides: TGTGCCAGCAGTTACGCGGTCTCCTACAATGAGCAGTTCTTC. Translating it yields CASSYAVSYNEQFF.

This clonotype appeared a few times. The gene calls are TRBV2 and TRBJ1-2; D unclear. Germline lookup yields CDR1 SNHLY and CDR2 FYNNEI. The CDR3 extends over 13 amino acids. V was shortened by 8 bases and J by 4 bases, with 14 bases between the two germline ends. The DNA of the CDR3 is TGTGCCAGCCAGACCGGGGAACTCTATGGCTACACCTTC. Amino acid sequence: CASQTGELYGYTF.

For this clonotype: The junction differs from germline at one of its ends, possibly a read error. The chain couples TRBV6-2 or TRBV6-3 to TRBJ2-4; D gene uncertain. Germline CDR1 MNHEY, CDR2 SVGEGT. The CDR3 extends over 13 amino acids. CDR3 nucleotides: TGTGCCAGCAGGGAAGCAGCCAAAAACATTCGGTACTTC. This sequence encodes CASREAAKNIRYF.

This clonotype showed up just a few times. The rearrangement uses TRBV6-6 and TRBJ2-1, with 8 bases aligning to TRBD1. The J call may be in error: the DNA end matches TRBJ2-5 better. From germline, CDR1 is MNHNY and CDR2 SVGAGI (reference sequence). This CDR3 contains 13 residues. DNA of the CDR3: TGTGCCAGCAGTGGCCGGGGACAGGCGACCCAGTACTTC. This gives the protein CASSGRGQATQYF.

This clonotype occurred once. The chain joins TRBV3-1 to TRBJ2-2; perhaps TRBD1 as D (6 bases). Trimming shortened V by 6 bases and J by 3 bases, and 23 bases separated the two germline ends. This CDR3 is 18 amino acids long. The germline V gene encodes CDR1 LGHDT and CDR2 YNNKEL (reference sequence). CDR3 in DNA: TGTGCCAGCAGGGTCGAATCGTCGGGGACACATTACACCGGGGAGCTGTTTTTT. This codes for CASRVESSGTHYTGELFF. Using reference TRBV3-1 and TRBJ2-2 for the parts outside the CDR3, the full variable domain is DTAVSQTPKYLVTQMGNDKSIKCEQNLGHDTMYWYKQDSKKFLKIMFSYNNKELIINETVPNRFSPKSPDKAHLNLHINSLELGDSAVYFCASRVESSGTHYTGELFFGEGSRLTVL.

This clonotype was seen a single time. At one boundary the junction diverges from the germline segment, which might be a read error. The CDR3 DNA reads TGTGCCAGCAGGGGACAGGGGAGTTGGGATACACAGTATTTT. It specifies CASRGQGSWDTQYF. This chain connects TRBV7-2 to TRBJ2-3; 10 nucleotides match TRBD1. The CDR3 loop spans 14 amino acids. CDR1 SGHTA and CDR2 FQGNSA come from the germline V gene.

The chain combines TRBV28 with TRBJ1-4; no firm D call. CDR1 is MDHEN and CDR2 is SYDVKM in the germline V gene. Trimming shortened V by 6 bases and J by 4 bases, and 9 bases separated the two germline ends. The CDR3 sequence is 13 residues long. The CDR3 region is CASSLQDNEKLFF. CDR3 nucleotides: TGTGCCAGCAGCCTGCAGGATAATGAAAAACTGTTTTTT.

Comment on this clonotype: One end of the junction is discordant with germline, which a read error may explain. The chain employs TRBV6-2 or TRBV6-3 and TRBJ1-2; no clear D. Germline CDR1 and CDR2: MNHEY and SVGEGT. The CDR3 is 13 residues long. The CDR3 spells CASTWTGGYDYTF. The DNA for the CDR3 is TGTGCCAGCACGTGGACGGGCGGCTATGACTACACCTTC.

This clonotype was seen more than once but under ten times. This chain uses TRBV20-1 with TRBJ1-4; unclear D gene. Between the trimmed V and J ends, which lost 3 bases and 0 bases, there was a span of 8 bases. CDR3 length: 14 residues. Germline CDR1 and CDR2: DFQATT and SNEGSKA (reference sequence). As DNA, the CDR3 is TGCAGTGCTAGTGAGGAAGCAACTAATGAAAAACTGTTTTTT. Translated, it gives CSASEEATNEKLFF.

This clonotype was counted between two and nine times. The V and J genes are TRBV6-2 or TRBV6-3 and TRBJ2-1, with 12 bases lining up with TRBD2. The J call may be in error: the DNA end matches TRBJ2-7 better. The CDR3 loop spans 17 amino acids. Germline V gene lookup returns CDR1 MNHEY and CDR2 SVGEGT. CDR3 residues: CASSYSATSGGFYEQYF. DNA of the CDR3: TGTGCCAGCAGTTACTCTGCCACTAGCGGGGGGTTCTACGAGCAGTACTTC.

This sequence joins TRBV4-1 and TRBJ1-1, with D unclear. V was trimmed by 5 bases and J by 0 bases, leaving 7 bases between them. The CDR3 totals 13 residues. CDR1 and CDR2 from the germline V gene are MGHRA and YSYEKL. The CDR3 loop is CASSAILNTEAFF. CDR3 DNA: TGCGCCAGCAGCGCTATTTTGAACACTGAAGCTTTCTTT.

The V call is TRBV2, the J call TRBJ1-1; no firm D call. The germline gives CDR1 SNHLY, CDR2 FYNNEI. The CDR3 is 13 amino acids. Trimming removed 3 bases from V and 8 bases from J, with 13 bases in between. The CDR3 region has the DNA TGTGCCAGCAGTGATGGTAGGTTGACGGAAGCTTTCTTT. Translating gives CASSDGRLTEAFF.

V usage is TRBV20-1 and J usage is TRBJ1-1; D remains ambiguous. V gave up 5 bases and J gave up 2 bases, with 12 bases separating them. Looked up from germline, CDR1 is DFQATT and CDR2 is SNEGSKA (reference sequence). This CDR3 is built from 13 residues. Here the CDR3 reads CSAYDPQNTEAFF. DNA of the CDR3: TGCAGTGCTTACGACCCCCAAAACACTGAAGCTTTCTTT.

This clonotype was counted only a few times. The chain carries TRBV11-2 and TRBJ2-5; D might be TRBD1 or TRBD2, each matching 5 bases. V lost 8 bases and J 1 base, leaving 20 bases between the germline ends. The CDR3 is made up of 16 amino acids. Per the germline V gene, CDR1 is SGHAT and CDR2 is FQNNGV. The CDR3 DNA reads TGTGCCAGCTTCCCAATCAAGCGGACAACCCAAGAGACCCAGTACTTC. Its translation is CASFPIKRTTQETQYF.

This clonotype has just a few counts. The chain uses TRBV19 and TRBJ2-7, with D uncertain. The CDR3 runs to 13 residues. The germline CDR1 and CDR2 sequences are LNHDA and SQIVND (reference sequence). V lost 2 bases and J lost 6, with 11 bases in between. For the CDR3, the DNA is TGTGCCAGTAGTATAAGGTTTCCTGGCGAGCAGTACTTC. This codes for CASSIRFPGEQYF.

This clonotype has a handful of counts. The chain uses TRBV29-1 and TRBJ2-7, with 8 bases fitting TRBD2. The germline CDR1 and CDR2 sequences are SQVTM and ANQGSEA. The CDR3 is made up of 14 amino acids. The V gene end was trimmed by 6 bases and the J gene end by 2 bases; junction bases not matched to a gene: 9. This chain's CDR3 is CSVLGGTRAYEQYF. In nucleotides, the CDR3 is TGCAGCGTCCTGGGGGGGACTAGAGCCTACGAGCAGTACTTC.

The gene calls are TRBV19 and TRBJ2-5; D is undetermined. The CDR3 covers 15 residues. The germline V gene has CDR1 LNHDA and CDR2 SQIVND (reference sequence). Trimming stripped 0 bases from V and 0 bases from J, with 8 bases between. In DNA form, the CDR3 reads TGTGCCAGTAGTATAGAAGGCCGCTACCAAGAGACCCAGTACTTC. This gives the protein CASSIEGRYQETQYF.

V usage is TRBV7-9 and J usage is TRBJ2-5; either TRBD1 or TRBD2 may supply D (5 bases each). TRBJ2-7 matches the DNA end more closely, so the J call is doubtful. Germline V CDR1 and CDR2: SEHNR, FQNEAQ (reference sequence). CDR3 length: 14 residues. The CDR3 DNA reads TGTGCCAGCAGCAACGGGGCAGGAGCCTACGAGCAGTACTTC. Its translation: CASSNGAGAYEQYF.